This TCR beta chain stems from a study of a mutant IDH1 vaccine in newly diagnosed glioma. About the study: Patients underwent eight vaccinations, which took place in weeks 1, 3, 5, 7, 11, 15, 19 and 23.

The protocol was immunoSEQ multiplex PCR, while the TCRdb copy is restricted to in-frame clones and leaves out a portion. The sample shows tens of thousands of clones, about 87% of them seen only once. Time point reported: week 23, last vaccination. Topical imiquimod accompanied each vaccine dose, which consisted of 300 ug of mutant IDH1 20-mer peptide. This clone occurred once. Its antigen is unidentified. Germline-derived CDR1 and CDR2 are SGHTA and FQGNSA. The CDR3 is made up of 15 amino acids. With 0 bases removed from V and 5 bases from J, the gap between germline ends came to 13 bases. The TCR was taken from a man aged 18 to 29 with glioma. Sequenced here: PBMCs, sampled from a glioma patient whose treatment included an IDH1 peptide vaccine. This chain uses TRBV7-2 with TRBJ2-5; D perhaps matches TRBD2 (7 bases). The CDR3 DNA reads TGTGCCAGCAGCTTAGCGGGAGGGGGAGGCGAGACCCAGTACTTC. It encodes CASSLAGGGGETQYF.